One sample yielded the 3 T cell receptor beta chains listed below, sequenced in a study of T cells in Graves' hyperthyroidism and ophthalmopathy. RNA transcripts were the template for amplifying TCR beta CDR3 regions. With the HTBI primer set, the TCR CDR3 went through a first round of RT-PCR. TCRdb analysed the multiplex PCR reads with MiXCR anew, one entry per CDR3 protein. The sample lists about 210,000 distinct CDR3 sequences, 15% to 20% occurring once. The material sequenced was blood. These TCRs come from a man between 35 and 55 years old with Graves' hyperthyroidism.

This clonotype came up many times. The V gene is TRBV20-1, the J gene TRBJ1-3; D ambiguous. V gave up 1 base and J gave up 0 bases, with 4 bases separating them. The CDR3 extends over 13 amino acids. Germline assignment: CDR1 DFQATT and CDR2 SNEGSKA (reference sequence). For the CDR3, the DNA is TGCAGTGCTAGAGTCCTCTCTGGAAACACCATATATTTT. This gives the protein CSARVLSGNTIYF.

The rearrangement joins TRBV5-1 to TRBJ1-5; TRBD1 aligns across 7 bases. The CDR3 runs 15 residues. Germline V gene data show CDR1 as SGHRS and CDR2 as YFSETQ. Trimming took 4 bases from V and 5 from J; bases not matched to a gene: 9. The DNA for the CDR3 is TGCGCCAGCAGCCAAGCGGGACAGAGTCATCAGCCCCAGCATTTT. Its protein product is CASSQAGQSHQPQHF.

In its sample, this clonotype was seen many times. The chain couples TRBV5-6 to TRBJ2-5, with 7 nucleotides matching TRBD2. This CDR3 is 15 amino acids long. After removal of 1 base from V and 4 bases from J, the junction contained 7 bases not matched to a gene. Germline V gene data show CDR1 as SGHDT and CDR2 as YYEEEE. CDR3 in DNA: TGTGCCAGCAGCTTGAGGCGGGGGTACATAGAGACCCAGTACTTC. Translating it yields CASSLRRGYIETQYF.